Presented here are 16 T cell receptor beta chains from one specimen sequenced in a study of shared clonotypes between healthy human individuals. It was CD45RO-negative cells, positively selected for CCR7, that made up naive CD8 cells, with terminally differentiated effector memory CD45RA+ cells excluded. The method was immunoSEQ multiplex PCR; TCRdb's version includes in-frame clones alone and lacks a portion of them. The sample yields roughly 810,000 clones, approximately 97% seen once. The sequenced sample consisted of naive CD8+ T cells sorted from blood. Receptors were obtained from a man younger than 40 in good health.

This rearrangement joins TRBV10-3 to TRBJ2-7; TRBD2 matches at 12 bases. This CDR3 has 15 amino acids. CDR1 is ENHRY and CDR2 is SYGVKD in the germline V gene. The trim removed 7 bases at V and 2 bases at J, leaving 6 bases unmatched. The chain's CDR3 is CAINRLAGAAYEQYF. The DNA for the CDR3 is TGTGCCATCAACCGACTAGCGGGGGCCGCCTACGAGCAGTACTTC.

The DNA of the CDR3 is TGTGCCAGCTCCTCAAACATTCAGTACTTC. Translating it yields CASSSNIQYF. The chain joins TRBV18 to TRBJ2-4; D remains ambiguous. This CDR3 spans 10 amino acids. The V end was cut by 6 bases, the J end by 6 bases, with 3 bases between. In germline, CDR1 is KGHSH, CDR2 LQKENI.

The chain is built from TRBV4-2 and TRBJ2-5; D is unclear. Germline CDR1 and CDR2: LGHNA and YNFKEQ. V was clipped by 0 bases and J by 0 bases, with 8 bases between them. The CDR3 length is 15 residues. CDR3: CASSQDDLDQETQYF. DNA for the CDR3: TGTGCCAGCAGCCAAGACGACCTGGACCAAGAGACCCAGTACTTC.

About this clone: Different DNA sequences within this sample yield the same CDR3. V is TRBV4-1 and J is TRBJ2-5; D gene ambiguous. This CDR3 spans 13 amino acids. CDR1 and CDR2 from the germline V gene are MGHRA and YSYEKL. With 0 bases removed from V and 5 bases from J, the gap between germline ends came to 7 bases. The CDR3 DNA reads TGCGCCAGCAGCCAAGATCTCTCGGAGACCCAGTACTTC. It specifies CASSQDLSETQYF.

The V call is TRBV5-5, the J call TRBJ1-2; tentative D call: TRBD1 (6 bases). Trimming cost V 1 base and J 4 bases, with 20 bases left between them. Germline V gives CDR1 SGHKS, CDR2 YYEKEE (reference sequence). There are 17 residues in the CDR3. The CDR3 DNA sequence: TGTGCCAGCAGCTTGCCTCCTCCAGGGGTTGGAAGCTATGGCTACACCTTC. Residues: CASSLPPPGVGSYGYTF.

V is TRBV28 and J is TRBJ2-7; D call uncertain. Germline V gives CDR1 MDHEN, CDR2 SYDVKM. V was trimmed by 6 bases and J by 1 base, leaving 16 bases between them. The CDR3 runs to 15 residues. The CDR3 loop reads CASRTTILGSYEQYF. The CDR3 nucleotides are TGTGCCAGCAGAACCACTATATTGGGGTCCTACGAGCAGTACTTC.

The chain carries TRBV14 and TRBJ1-4, with unresolved D. The CDR3 covers 13 residues. The V end lost 4 bases, the J end lost 3 bases, and 6 bases lay between the germline ends. Germline assignment: CDR1 SGHDN and CDR2 FVKESK. CDR3 loop: CASSLVANEKLFF. In DNA, the CDR3 is TGTGCCAGCAGCCTTGTTGCTAATGAAAAACTGTTTTTT. Combining the CDR3 with reference TRBV14 and TRBJ1-4 gives the whole variable domain EAGVTQFPSHSVIEKGQTVTLRCDPISGHDNLYWYRRVMGKEIKFLLHFVKESKQDESGMPNNRFLAERTGGTYSTLKVQPAELEDSGVYFCASSLVANEKLFFGSGTQLSVL.

The genes are TRBV28 and TRBJ2-6; TRBD1 is a possible D gene (6 bases). Trimming stripped 4 bases from V and 0 bases from J, with 13 bases between. The CDR3 runs 17 residues. The germline V gene encodes CDR1 MDHEN and CDR2 SYDVKM. Here the CDR3 reads CASSSFTGSSGANVLTF. The CDR3 DNA is TGTGCCAGCAGTTCTTTCACAGGGAGCTCTGGGGCCAACGTCCTGACTTTC.

The chain combines TRBV5-4 with TRBJ2-7; TRBD2 is a possible D gene (5 bases). From germline, CDR1 is SGHNT and CDR2 YYREEE (reference sequence). V lost 0 bases and J 4 bases, leaving 17 bases between the germline ends. The CDR3 has 16 amino acids. In DNA, the CDR3 is TGTGCCAGCAGCTTGGCCTTGGGGTCGGGGAAGTACGAGCAGTACTTC. Encoded protein: CASSLALGSGKYEQYF.

The chain employs TRBV29-1 and TRBJ1-4, with D perhaps TRBD1 (5 bases). Germline V lookup: CDR1 SQVTM, CDR2 ANQGSEA. V shed 5 bases and J shed 3 bases, with 10 bases lying between them. The CDR3 spans 13 residues. The CDR3 DNA reads as TGCAGCGTTACCTGGGGGTCTAATGAAAAACTGTTTTTT. Protein sequence: CSVTWGSNEKLFF.

The chain couples TRBV5-1 to TRBJ2-3; 11 bases fit TRBD2. The CDR3 sequence is 15 residues long. Germline V gene data show CDR1 as SGHRS and CDR2 as YFSETQ. The V and J ends lost 5 bases and 7 bases, in that order; junction bases with no gene match: 9. This chain's CDR3 is CASRRLAGPSHTQYF. CDR3 sequence (DNA): TGCGCCAGCAGAAGACTAGCGGGACCCTCCCATACGCAGTATTTT.

This rearrangement joins TRBV5-6 to TRBJ1-2, with TRBD1 identical over 12 bases. V gave up 3 bases and J gave up 4 bases; unmatched junction bases: 10. Germline CDR1 is SGHDT and CDR2 is YYEEEE. The CDR3 has 17 amino acids. CDR3 DNA: TGTGCCAGCAGCTACGGGGACAGGGGGCGCCGGGGCTATGGCTACACCTTC. It translates to CASSYGDRGRRGYGYTF.

The rearrangement joins TRBV2 to TRBJ2-1, with 12 bases aligning to TRBD2. The CDR3 runs 16 residues. Germline V lookup: CDR1 SNHLY, CDR2 FYNNEI. The trim removed 4 bases at V and 8 bases at J, leaving 9 bases unmatched. The chain's CDR3 is CASSGGKTSGSDEQFF. In DNA, the CDR3 is TGTGCCAGCAGTGGGGGAAAGACTAGCGGGAGCGATGAGCAGTTCTTC.

The chain carries TRBV5-6 and TRBJ2-7, with TRBD2 matching 11 bases. V gave up 3 bases and J gave up 6 bases; unmatched junction bases: 5. Looked up from germline, CDR1 is SGHDT and CDR2 is YYEEEE. The CDR3 sequence is 14 residues long. CDR3 loop: CASSSDTSGGEQYF. CDR3 sequence (DNA): TGTGCCAGCAGCTCGGATACTAGCGGGGGCGAGCAGTACTTC.

To note about this clone: Other DNA sequences in this sample translate to the same CDR3. The gene calls are TRBV7-9 and TRBJ2-3; 12 positions agree with TRBD2. Germline assignment: CDR1 SEHNR and CDR2 FQNEAQ (reference sequence). Germline trimming cut 5 bases from V and 0 bases from J; bases unmatched to any gene: 0. The CDR3 is 15 amino acids. CDR3 bases: TGTGCCAGCAGCGGGACTAGCGGGAGCACAGATACGCAGTATTTT. Protein sequence: CASSGTSGSTDTQYF.

V gene TRBV27 combines with J gene TRBJ2-7; D perhaps matches TRBD2 (6 bases). This CDR3 comprises 14 residues. V was trimmed by 1 base and J by 5 bases, leaving 12 bases between them. Germline V gene lookup returns CDR1 MNHEY and CDR2 SMNVEV (reference sequence). DNA of the CDR3: TGTGCCAGCAGTTTATTAGGCGGGGATGACGAGCAGTACTTC. Translated: CASSLLGGDDEQYF.